This TCR beta chain comes out of a study of cytomegalovirus exposure and HLA in healthy donors. Study conclusions and caveats: It was confirmed in vitro that a few of the CMV-associated chains were specific for CMV antigens. TCR beta chains numbering under 200 were designated cytomegalovirus-associated.

As for this clone: Antigen specificity is unknown.

The ends were cut back, 9 bases at V and 0 bases at J, with 9 bases in the middle. There are 12 residues in the CDR3. The germline V gene has CDR1 MDHEN and CDR2 SYDVKM. This table comes from immunoSEQ multiplex PCR, and its TCRdb copy is limited to in-frame clones, with some not included. This table holds 95,000 to 150,000 clones, around 90% found once. The clonotype was recovered from a woman under 30 in good health and CMV-seronegative. The sample taken for sequencing was PBMCs. V is TRBV28 and J is TRBJ2-7, with D tentatively TRBD1 (5 bases). DNA for the CDR3: TGTGCCAGTCGCAGGGCCTCCTACGAGCAGTACTTC. Its translation is CASRRASYEQYF.